Listed here is a single T cell receptor (beta chain). Its specificity is not known. The data stem from a study of cytomegalovirus exposure and HLA in healthy donors. Study results and caveats: In vitro confirmation showed three CMV-associated chains to be CMV antigen specific.

V lost 1 base and J lost 4, with 17 bases in between. Looked up from germline, CDR1 is LGHNT and CDR2 is FRNRAP. The CDR3 consists of 17 residues. Sequenced by immunoSEQ multiplex PCR; TCRdb stores in-frame clones only, minus some. The top ten clones hold roughly 10% of a sample with around 150,000 clones, roughly 84% of them seen once. Sequencing used PBMCs. The rearrangement links TRBV12-5 to TRBJ2-1, with D possibly matching TRBD2 (6 bases). The sequence derives from a man in his thirties or forties in good health and CMV-seropositive. The CDR3 region is CASGLAPEAGLYNEQFF. DNA for the CDR3: TGTGCTAGTGGTTTGGCCCCAGAAGCGGGCCTATACAATGAGCAGTTCTTC. Full variable domain (missing parts from reference TRBV12-5 and TRBJ2-1): DARVTQTPRHKVTEMGQEVTMRCQPILGHNTVFWYRQTMMQGLELLAYFRNRAPLDDSGMPKDRFSAEMPDATLATLKIQPSEPRDSAVYFCASGLAPEAGLYNEQFFGPGTRLTVL.